This T cell receptor (beta chain) comes out of a study of T cells in Graves' hyperthyroidism and ophthalmopathy. TCR beta CDR3 sequences were amplified from RNA transcripts. During a first-round RT-PCR of the TCR CDR3, the HTBI primer set was used. One entry per CDR3 protein results from TCRdb running MiXCR on the multiplex PCR reads. Of roughly 200,000 distinct CDR3 sequences listed, about a sixth are singletons. A lack of ophthalmopathy progression within 18 months defined stable Graves' hyperthyroidism. Exclusion of patients followed from uncontrolled infection, other autoimmune disease, pregnancy or lactation. This clonotype was seen a handful of times. Sequenced sample: blood. This sequence originates from a man aged 35-49 years with Graves' hyperthyroidism.

In DNA, the CDR3 is TGTGCCAGCAGTGATTCAGGGGCTAACTCCTACAATGAGCAGTTCTTC. Translating gives CASSDSGANSYNEQFF. The V call is TRBV2, the J call TRBJ2-1; D perhaps matches TRBD1 (6 bases). Trimming stripped 3 bases from V and 0 bases from J, with 12 bases between. The CDR3 covers 16 residues. The germline V gene has CDR1 SNHLY and CDR2 FYNNEI.